Listed below are T cell receptor beta chains from one sample, sequenced in a study of CD8 T cells in Susac syndrome. Using its own MiXCR run on the immunoSEQ multiplex PCR reads, TCRdb lists one record per CDR3 protein. This table has about 150,000 distinct CDR3 sequences, 93% appearing once. Sequencing input: CD4+ T cells from PBMCs. Receptors originate from a human donor with multiple sclerosis. Both conserved end residues are part of each CDR3. The D gene is left open where the match is weak. Clone size, where shown, is once, few, many, or a class for clones that have expanded.

abundance,j_gene,v_gene,d_gene,CDR3nt,CDR3aa
NA,TRBJ2-5,TRBV7-2,NA,TGTGCCAGCAGCTTGTGGTCTGGGTCGGGGGAGACCCAGTACTTC,CASSLWSGSGETQYF
once,TRBJ2-2,TRBV3-1,NA,TGTGCCAGCAGCCAAGACGGGAACAGGATGTCCGGGGAGCTGTTTTTT,CASSQDGNRMSGELFF
NA,TRBJ2-5,TRBV29-1,NA,TGCAGCGTTGAGTCCTGGATTGGGGAGACCCAGTACTTC,CSVESWIGETQYF
NA,TRBJ2-4,TRBV12-3/TRBV12-4,NA,TGTGCCAGCAGAGCTCCTACGGGGGACATTCAGTACTTC,CASRAPTGDIQYF
NA,TRBJ1-2,TRBV6-5,NA,TGTGCCAGCAGTTGGGGGACGTCCGGGAACTATGGCTACACCTTC,CASSWGTSGNYGYTF
NA,TRBJ2-1,TRBV20-1,NA,TGCAGTGCTAGGGACTCCGAGCGGTCCTACAATGAGCAGTTCTTC,CSARDSERSYNEQFF
once,TRBJ2-4,TRBV24-1,NA,TGTGCCACCAGTGATTTAAGGGGGGCGGACAAAAACATTCAGTACTTC,CATSDLRGADKNIQYF
NA,TRBJ1-2,TRBV20-1,TRBD1,TGCAGTGCTACCTCCGGACAGGGGGCAGTCTATGGCTACACCTTC,CSATSGQGAVYGYTF
NA,TRBJ2-2,TRBV7-9,TRBD1,TGTGCCAGCAGCTTATTGGACAGGGTAAAGACCGGGGAGCTGTTTTTT,CASSLLDRVKTGELFF
NA,TRBJ2-1,TRBV9,TRBD2,TGTGCCAGCAGCGCTACGGGGGGGCTCGACCTCCCCCCCTACAATGAGCAGTTCTTC,CASSATGGLDLPPYNEQFF
NA,TRBJ2-1,TRBV30,TRBD2,TGTGCCTGGAGTCCCGGACTAGCGGGAGGGAATGAGCAGTTCTTC,CAWSPGLAGGNEQFF